Below, 3 T cell receptor beta chains from the same sample are listed, as sequenced in a study of spatial heterogeneity in lung cancer. The time point was: blood at routine non-recurrence follow-up after resection. Whole RNA from tumor, nontumor lung or frozen PBMC was sequenced unsorted. TCRdb reprocessed the 5' RACE reads via MiXCR and lists one record per CDR3 protein. The sample has roughly 120,000 distinct CDR3 sequences, 12% seen once. The specimen comprised PBMCs, sampled at follow-up. The receptor source for this set is a male donor with early-stage non-small cell lung cancer.

The sample holds a few counts of this clonotype. V and J are TRBV25-1 and TRBJ2-3; 7 nucleotides match TRBD1. Unmatched junction bases numbered 12, after V lost 8 bases and J lost 4 bases. CDR3 size: 15 residues. CDR1 and CDR2 from the germline V gene are MGHDK and SYGVNS. CDR3 coding DNA: TGTGCCAGCGGGGAATTCACAGGGGACGCAGATACGCAGTATTTT. Amino acids: CASGEFTGDADTQYF.

The rearrangement uses TRBV5-1 and TRBJ2-3; TRBD2 might be the D (6 bases). V was cut by 3 bases and J by 1 base, with 12 bases left in between. The CDR3 is 15 amino acids. Germline V gene lookup returns CDR1 SGHRS and CDR2 YFSETQ. The CDR3 protein is CASSSGGRGTDTQYF. The CDR3 DNA sequence: TGCGCCAGCAGCTCCGGGGGACGAGGCACAGATACGCAGTATTTT.

This clonotype was found a few times. This sequence joins TRBV2 and TRBJ2-1, with 7 nucleotides matching TRBD2. This CDR3 is built from 18 residues. Germline values: CDR1 SNHLY, CDR2 FYNNEI. J was trimmed by 3 bases and V by 2 bases; bases with no gene match: 13. The CDR3 DNA reads TGTGCCAGCAGTGAACGCTTGATGCTCTGGGGGGGCTACAATGAGCAGTTCTTC. It specifies CASSERLMLWGGYNEQFF.